This TCR beta chain was sequenced for a study of post-analysis software for immune sequencing data. CDR3 length equals 12 residues. Germline values: CDR1 SGHTA, CDR2 FQGNSA. The V end lost 3 bases, the J end lost 4 bases, and 6 bases lay between the germline ends. This clonotype was detected a few times. What it binds is unknown. Libraries were made from TCR beta cDNA, and they carried unique molecular identifiers. Each CDR3 protein gets one entry after TCRdb re-called the PCR reads with MiXCR. The data contain approximately 570,000 distinct CDR3 sequences, 44% of them singletons. Study results and limitations: In patients, TRBV5-6, TRBV5-1 and TRBV20-1 belonged to five TRBV segments found more frequently than in controls. Multiple sclerosis was associated with a significant reduction in normalized Chao1 diversity relative to controls.

The chain links TRBV7-2 to TRBJ1-2; D is unresolved. This sequence was found in a girl aged 5-17 years with multiple sclerosis. The sequenced sample was blood. The CDR3 region is CASSFVTYGYTF. The CDR3 bases are TGTGCCAGCAGCTTTGTGACCTATGGCTACACCTTC.